What follows are 9 T cell receptor beta chains derived from one specimen sequenced in a study of blood T cell repertoires in COVID-19 (dated by TCRdb to about 2020). Library preparation was by the immunoSEQ multiplex PCR assay. Held by TCRdb, this immuneACCESS table contains in-frame sequences only and omits some clones. Under half of the omission traces to an unresolved V gene where checked; the cause of the rest is unknown. For this sample the table gives about 78,000 clones, of which around nine tenths were detected only once. The ten most abundant clones make up around 5% of the sample. The sample consisted of peripheral blood. The receptor set was obtained from a man in his fifties or sixties with active or convalescent COVID-19.

This chain links TRBV12-1 with TRBJ2-1; no check of the table's D call, TRBD2, against the DNA was made. TRBV12-1 is an annotated pseudogene. The CDR3 totals 16 residues. In nucleotides, the CDR3 is TGTGCCAGCAGCTTTGATAAACTAGCGGGGAGCAATGAGCAGTTCTTC. Protein product: CASSFDKLAGSNEQFF.

This chain links TRBV3-1 (or the pseudogene TRBV3-2) with TRBJ1-1; D is undetermined. Trimming pared 1 base from V and 2 bases from J, leaving 8 bases between. Germline assignment: CDR1 LGHDT and CDR2 YNNKEL (reference sequence). There are 14 residues in the CDR3. CDR3 sequence (DNA): TGTGCCAGCAGCCAAGGTAACACAAACACTGAAGCTTTCTTT. Its protein is CASSQGNTNTEAFF.

J is TRBJ1-3 and V is TRBV19; possibly TRBD1 for D (5 bases). The CDR3 is 16 amino acids. CDR1 is LNHDA and CDR2 is SQIVND in the germline V gene (reference sequence). Trimming shortened V by 3 bases and J by 0 bases, and 12 bases separated the two germline ends. CDR3 DNA: TGTGCCAGTAGTATTTCGCTGGGGGGCTCTGGAAACACCATATATTTT. Its protein is CASSISLGGSGNTIYF.

The chain recombines TRBV7-9 with TRBJ2-1; D not certain. Germline V gene lookup returns CDR1 SEHNR and CDR2 FQNEAQ (reference sequence). The CDR3 length is 14 residues. V was cut by 0 bases and J by 8 bases, with 11 bases left in between. CDR3 DNA sequence: TGTGCCAGCAGCTTAGCGTCTCGCCGGGATGAGCAGTTCTTC. Residues: CASSLASRRDEQFF.

The chain has TRBV18 and TRBJ1-6; D is undetermined. The CDR3 sequence is 12 residues long. The ends were cut back, 6 bases at V and 5 bases at J, with 5 bases in the middle. CDR1 and CDR2 (germline): KGHSH, LQKENI. CDR3 protein: CASSSDNSPLHF. Written as DNA, the CDR3 is TGTGCCAGCTCCTCGGATAATTCACCCCTCCACTTT.

V and J are TRBV28 and TRBJ2-3, with D maybe TRBD1 (6 bases). Germline CDR1 reads MDHEN; CDR2 reads SYDVKM. This CDR3 has 13 amino acids. Trimming took 6 bases from V and 4 from J, leaving 11 bases between them. The CDR3 DNA is TGTGCCAGCAGGCTCCAGGGGTCAGATACGCAGTATTTT. Residues: CASRLQGSDTQYF.

The chain uses TRBV7-2 and TRBJ2-1; TRBD2 matches at 7 bases. The germline V gene encodes CDR1 SGHTA and CDR2 FQGNSA. The CDR3 spans 13 residues. V lost 6 bases and J lost 9; bases outside the gene matches: 8. In nucleotides, the CDR3 is TGTGCCAGCAGTTCAGCGGGGATCCTTGAGCAGTTCTTC. It codes for CASSSAGILEQFF.

The CDR3 here is CASSTTGNNSPLHF. CDR3 nucleotide sequence: TGTGCCAGCAGTACGACAGGGAACAATTCACCCCTCCACTTT. This chain uses TRBV25-1 with TRBJ1-6; 7 bases match TRBD1. This CDR3 has 14 residues. The germline gives CDR1 MGHDK, CDR2 SYGVNS. Trimming cost V 5 bases and J 7 bases; bases outside gene matches: 5.

This clone appeared a single time. The junction differs from germline at one of its ends, possibly a read error. V gene TRBV28 combines with J gene TRBJ1-5, with 11 bases matching TRBD1. Germline CDR1 and CDR2: MDHEN and SYDVKM. The CDR3 is 15 residues long. The CDR3 sequence: CASRPTGQGDQAQHF. DNA for the CDR3: TGTGCCAGCAGACCCACGGGACAGGGGGATCAGGCCCAGCATTTT.